Below, 15 T cell receptor beta chains from the same sample are listed, as sequenced in a study of T cell changes during pregnancy in multiple sclerosis. Repertoires were generated with immunoSEQ multiplex PCR, while TCRdb's copy carries only in-frame clones and drops some. The sample shows 29,000 or so clones, 90% to 95% of them seen only once. The source material was CD8+ T cells from peripheral blood mononuclear cells, sampled before pregnancy. The receptors here all came from a female donor with multiple sclerosis, enrolled in a pregnancy study.

The J gene is TRBJ1-3, the V gene TRBV2; 9 bases align to TRBD1. Germline V CDR1 and CDR2: SNHLY, FYNNEI. The CDR3 length is 16 residues. V lost 7 bases, J lost 6 bases, and 13 bases stayed unmatched. CDR3 in amino acids: CASILTPDRGLNTIYF. The CDR3 DNA is TGTGCCAGCATTCTCACTCCGGACAGGGGACTAAACACCATATATTTT.

This chain links TRBV29-1 with TRBJ2-2; 9 bases match TRBD2. V lost 5 bases, J lost 1 base, and 2 bases stayed unmatched. CDR3 length: 14 residues. Per germline, CDR1 SQVTM and CDR2 ANQGSEA. In DNA form, the CDR3 reads TGCAGCGTTCGACTAGCGGTGAACACCGGGGAGCTGTTTTTT. It yields the protein CSVRLAVNTGELFF.

This chain connects TRBV7-9 to TRBJ1-4; 7 nucleotides line up with TRBD1. Germline CDR1 and CDR2: SEHNR and FQNEAQ (reference sequence). V was pared by 6 bases and J by 4 bases, with 8 bases of the junction left unmatched. This CDR3 contains 15 residues. The CDR3, as DNA: TGTGCCAGCAGGAAGAAGGGGGCCAGTAATGAAAAACTGTTTTTT. Translation: CASRKKGASNEKLFF.

This chain links TRBV11-2 with TRBJ1-3; weak D call: TRBD1 (5 bases). This CDR3 comprises 15 residues. The V gene lost 5 bases and the J gene lost 4 bases, with 15 bases spanning the gap. Germline V gives CDR1 SGHAT, CDR2 FQNNGV. In DNA, the CDR3 is TGTGCCAGCAGCGGGGAAGGGGCGGACGGAAACACCATATATTTT. This sequence encodes CASSGEGADGNTIYF.

The V call is TRBV6-6, the J call TRBJ2-2; 9 nucleotides line up with TRBD2. CDR1 MNHNY and CDR2 SVGAGI come from the germline V gene (reference sequence). The CDR3 has 16 amino acids. V gave up 5 bases and J gave up 2 bases; unmatched junction bases: 6. CDR3 sequence reads: CASSASTSGNTGELFF. DNA of the CDR3: TGTGCCAGCAGTGCCTCGACTAGCGGAAACACCGGGGAGCTGTTTTTT.

The chain couples TRBV27 to TRBJ2-1; 8 bases are shared with TRBD2. Germline V gene sequence: CDR1 MNHEY, CDR2 SMNVEV (reference sequence). V lost 5 bases to trimming and J lost 9 bases; unmatched junction nucleotides: 9. This CDR3 has 14 amino acids. DNA for the CDR3: TGTGCCAGCAGTGCCCCGGGACTAGTTGGTGAGCAGTTCTTC. It translates to CASSAPGLVGEQFF.

The chain couples TRBV25-1 to TRBJ2-3; D is ambiguous. Germline V gives CDR1 MGHDK, CDR2 SYGVNS. There are 12 residues in the CDR3. Trimming pared 4 bases from V and 2 bases from J, leaving 4 bases between. The CDR3 loop reads CASSGDTDTQYF. DNA for the CDR3: TGTGCCAGCAGTGGAGACACAGATACGCAGTATTTT.

This clone was counted only a few times. This chain joins TRBV2 and TRBJ2-7, with D possibly TRBD1 on 5 matching bases. This CDR3 has 13 residues. With 2 bases removed from V and 4 bases from J, the gap between germline ends came to 9 bases. CDR1 is SNHLY, CDR2 FYNNEI, per germline. In DNA, the CDR3 is TGTGCCAGCAGTGAACCAGGGTCTTACGAGCAGTACTTC. It translates to CASSEPGSYEQYF.

Remarks on this clone: Other DNA sequences in the same sample also yield this CDR3. V and J are TRBV7-9 and TRBJ2-5, with a tentative D call TRBD2 (6 bases). The V gene's germline CDR1 is SEHNR and CDR2 FQNEAQ (reference sequence). This CDR3 is 15 amino acids long. Between the trimmed V and J ends, which lost 0 bases and 1 base, there was a span of 9 bases. In nucleotides, the CDR3 is TGTGCCAGCAGCTTAGCGGGGGGACTCCAAGAGACCCAGTACTTC. It codes for CASSLAGGLQETQYF.

This clone was found once. As DNA, the CDR3 is TGTGCCAGCAGCTTACTAGGAAACACCATATATTTT. Translation gives CASSLLGNTIYF. The V gene is TRBV5-4, the J gene TRBJ1-3; no clear D gene. The V end lost 2 bases, the J end lost 4 bases, and 4 bases lay between the germline ends. Germline CDR1 and CDR2: SGHNT and YYREEE (reference sequence). CDR3 size: 12 residues.

The chain links TRBV5-1 to TRBJ2-7; D is unresolved. Between the trimmed V and J ends, which lost 0 bases and 5 bases, there was a span of 6 bases. CDR1 SGHRS and CDR2 YFSETQ come from the germline V gene. The CDR3 extends over 12 amino acids. CDR3 region: CASSLAQDEQYF. CDR3 coding DNA: TGCGCCAGCAGCTTGGCCCAGGACGAGCAGTACTTC.

CDR3: CATATVNSPLHF. The CDR3, as DNA: TGTGCCACCGCGACAGTTAATTCACCCCTCCACTTT. The chain has TRBV15 and TRBJ1-6; D possibly corresponds to TRBD1 (5 bases). Germline-derived CDR1 and CDR2 are LNHNV and YYDKDF (reference sequence). Trimming took off 8 bases at V and 6 bases at J, with 8 bases between the two ends. CDR3 length: 12 amino acids.

The V gene is TRBV7-8, the J gene TRBJ2-7; D possibly corresponds to TRBD2 (5 bases). Per germline, CDR1 SGHVS and CDR2 FQNEAQ. This CDR3 is 15 amino acids long. Trimming pared 1 base from V and 2 bases from J, leaving 12 bases between. The CDR3 nucleotides are TGTGCCAGCAGCTTAGAGTCTTCCGGGGCCTACGAGCAGTACTTC. The encoded protein is CASSLESSGAYEQYF.

This chain links TRBV27 with TRBJ1-1; D gene ambiguous. Trimming took off 4 bases at V and 1 base at J, with 16 bases between the two ends. CDR1 MNHEY and CDR2 SMNVEV come from the germline V gene (reference sequence). The CDR3 runs 16 residues. In nucleotides, the CDR3 is TGTGCCAGCAGTTCCTTCGGGGAGTTGGGGAACACTGAAGCTTTCTTT. Its protein is CASSSFGELGNTEAFF.

The J gene is TRBJ2-1, the V gene TRBV27; 13 bases are a match to TRBD2. V shed 6 bases and J 5 bases; nucleotides not matched to a gene: 10. This CDR3 is 17 amino acids long. Germline assignment: CDR1 MNHEY and CDR2 SMNVEV (reference sequence). CDR3 in DNA: TGTGCCAGCAGCCTCTACCCCGGGACTAGCGGGGACAATGAGCAGTTCTTC. Residues: CASSLYPGTSGDNEQFF.